Below, 14 T cell receptor beta chains from the same sample are listed, as sequenced in a study of blood T cell repertoires in COVID-19. Sequenced by immunoSEQ multiplex PCR; TCRdb stores in-frame clones only, minus some. Among about 400,000 clones listed, 89% were seen once. The sample consisted of PBMCs or T cells enriched from blood (not recorded which). The receptors come from a woman between 25 and 40 years old who had recovered from COVID-19.

This chain links TRBV5-5 with TRBJ2-5; no firm D call. The ends were cut back, 1 base at V and 2 bases at J, with 9 bases in the middle. The V gene's germline CDR1 is SGHKS and CDR2 YYEKEE (reference sequence). This CDR3 region has 14 residues. In DNA, the CDR3 is TGTGCCAGCAGCTTGTCAGTCTTACAAGAGACCCAGTACTTC. It is translated as CASSLSVLQETQYF.

A few counts support this clone. This CDR3 is also generated by other DNA sequences in the sample. V and J are TRBV5-1 and TRBJ2-2; TRBD1 agrees at 8 bases. The CDR3 loop spans 15 amino acids. CDR1 and CDR2 (germline): SGHRS, YFSETQ. J was trimmed by 0 bases and V by 4 bases; bases with no gene match: 2. The CDR3 DNA follows: TGCGCCAGCAGCGGACAGGGACCGAACACCGGGGAGCTGTTTTTT. It encodes CASSGQGPNTGELFF.

J is TRBJ1-1 and V is TRBV12-3 or TRBV12-4; D unresolved. Trimming removed 1 base at V and 9 bases at J, with 9 bases between. CDR3 length: 12 residues. Here the CDR3 reads CASSLDGEKAFF. The CDR3 DNA is TGTGCCAGCAGTTTAGACGGAGAGAAAGCTTTCTTT.

The V gene is TRBV7-9, the J gene TRBJ2-1; 10 nucleotides match TRBD2. CDR1 SEHNR and CDR2 FQNEAQ come from the germline V gene (reference sequence). This CDR3 region has 13 residues. V was clipped by 4 bases and J by 9 bases; unmatched bases: 3. CDR3: CASSSRLAGEQFF. The CDR3 DNA reads TGTGCCAGCAGCTCCAGACTAGCGGGTGAGCAGTTCTTC.

The V gene is TRBV6-4, the J gene TRBJ2-1; maybe TRBD2 (6 bases). The CDR3 length is 13 residues. Trimming cost V 3 bases and J 8 bases, with 11 bases left between them. Germline CDR1 reads MRHNA; CDR2 reads SNTAGT. In DNA form, the CDR3 reads TGTGCCAGCAGTGAGCGGGATAGCGATGAGCAGTTCTTC. This codes for CASSERDSDEQFF.

The chain carries TRBV30 and TRBJ1-6, with a tentative D call TRBD1 (6 bases). The CDR3 contains 13 residues. Germline V gives CDR1 GTSNPN, CDR2 SVGIG (reference sequence). V was clipped by 2 bases and J by 14 bases, with 16 bases between them. CDR3: CAWSTQGLGSLHF. The DNA for the CDR3 is TGTGCCTGGAGTACACAGGGATTAGGATCCCTCCACTTT.

This clone was seen more than once but under ten times. The sample holds other DNA sequences that translate to the same CDR3. The chain has TRBV29-1 and TRBJ1-6; 9 nucleotides align to TRBD1. Germline trimming cut 4 bases from V and 8 bases from J; bases unmatched to any gene: 3. CDR1 SQVTM and CDR2 ANQGSEA come from the germline V gene. CDR3 length: 13 amino acids. CDR3 nucleotides: TGCAGCGTTGGGGACAGGGCGGATTCACCCCTCCACTTT. This encodes CSVGDRADSPLHF.

This clone appeared once. The rearrangement joins TRBV29-1 to TRBJ2-5; 14 nucleotides match TRBD2. CDR1 SQVTM and CDR2 ANQGSEA come from the germline V gene. This CDR3 has 15 residues. In DNA, the CDR3 is TGCACCTCAACCGGGACTAGCGGGAGCATTGAGACCCAGTACTTC. Its translation is CTSTGTSGSIETQYF.

A note on this clone: A read error may produce the germline difference seen at one junction end. The chain recombines TRBV20-1 with TRBJ1-4; D is uncertain. Per germline, CDR1 DFQATT and CDR2 SNEGSKA (reference sequence). The CDR3 is made up of 8 amino acids. The CDR3 region is CSARVNAW. CDR3 DNA sequence: TGCAGTGCTAGAGTCAACGCGTGG.

The rearrangement uses TRBV7-8 and TRBJ1-1; 9 bases are a match to TRBD1. The V segment lost 2 bases and the J segment 4 bases; nucleotides outside the gene matches: 5. This CDR3 has 15 residues. The germline CDR1 and CDR2 sequences are SGHVS and FQNEAQ. CDR3 loop: CASSLPATGGTEAFF. The CDR3 nucleotides read TGTGCCAGCAGCTTACCCGCGACAGGGGGCACTGAAGCTTTCTTT.

The genes are TRBV11-2 and TRBJ1-1; 8 nucleotides match TRBD1. V shed 4 bases, J shed 9 bases, and the junction held 10 bases outside the gene matches. Germline values: CDR1 SGHAT, CDR2 FQNNGV. This CDR3 has 14 residues. The CDR3 nucleotides are TGTGCCAGCAGCTCCCATCGACAGGGGCCCCAAGCTTTCTTT. This gives the protein CASSSHRQGPQAFF.

V is TRBV18 and J is TRBJ1-1; D gene unclear. The V and J ends lost 4 bases and 1 base respectively, with 7 bases between them. There are 13 residues in the CDR3. Germline loops: CDR1 KGHSH, CDR2 LQKENI. The CDR3, as DNA: TGTGCCAGCTCACGTAGTAGGAACACTGAAGCTTTCTTT. Encoded protein: CASSRSRNTEAFF. The full variable domain, in which reference TRBV18 and TRBJ1-1 provide the parts outside the CDR3, is NAGVMQNPRHLVRRRGQEARLRCSPMKGHSHVYWYRQLPEEGLKFMVYLQKENIIDESGMPKERFSAEFPKEGPSILRIQQVVRGDSAAYFCASSRSRNTEAFFGQGTRLTVV.

This clone was observed once. This chain links TRBV9 with TRBJ2-1, with a tentative D call TRBD1 (6 bases). The germline CDR1 and CDR2 sequences are SGDLS and YYNGEE. The CDR3 has 14 amino acids. Trimming pared 5 bases from V and 9 bases from J, leaving 18 bases between. CDR3 nucleotides: TGTGCCAGCAGGGGTACTGGACAGTCCGGTGAGCAGTTCTTC. Translation: CASRGTGQSGEQFF.

J is TRBJ2-1 and V is TRBV15, with D perhaps matching TRBD2 (5 bases). This CDR3 region has 14 residues. V was cut by 1 base and J by 3 bases, with 7 bases left in between. Germline CDR1 reads LNHNV; CDR2 reads YYDKDF (reference sequence). CDR3 region: CATSRGDYYNEQFF. As DNA, the CDR3 is TGTGCCACCAGCAGAGGCGACTACTACAATGAGCAGTTCTTC.